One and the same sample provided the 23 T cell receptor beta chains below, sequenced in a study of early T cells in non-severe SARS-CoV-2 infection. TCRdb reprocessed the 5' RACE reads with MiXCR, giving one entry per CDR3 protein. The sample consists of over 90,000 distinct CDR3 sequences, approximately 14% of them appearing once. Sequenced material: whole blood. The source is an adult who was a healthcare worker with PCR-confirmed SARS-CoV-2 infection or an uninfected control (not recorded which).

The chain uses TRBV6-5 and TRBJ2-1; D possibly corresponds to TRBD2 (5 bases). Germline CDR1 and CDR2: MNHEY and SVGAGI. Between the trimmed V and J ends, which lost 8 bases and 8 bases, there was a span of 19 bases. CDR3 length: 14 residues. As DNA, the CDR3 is TGTGCCAGCGCCCCTGACGGGCTAGCTCATGAGCAGTTCTTC. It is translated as CASAPDGLAHEQFF.

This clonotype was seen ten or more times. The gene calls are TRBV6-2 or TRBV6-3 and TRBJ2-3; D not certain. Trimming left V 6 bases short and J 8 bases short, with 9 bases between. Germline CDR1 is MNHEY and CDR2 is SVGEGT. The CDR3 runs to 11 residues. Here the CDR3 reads CASSPLGTQYF. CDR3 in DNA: TGTGCCAGCAGCCCCCTCGGTACGCAGTATTTT.

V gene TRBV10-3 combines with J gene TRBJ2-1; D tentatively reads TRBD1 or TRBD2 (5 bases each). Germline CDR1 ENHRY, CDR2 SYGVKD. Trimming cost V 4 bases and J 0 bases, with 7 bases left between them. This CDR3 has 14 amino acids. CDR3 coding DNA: TGTGCCATCAGTGGAGGGGACTCCTACAATGAGCAGTTCTTC. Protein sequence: CAISGGDSYNEQFF.

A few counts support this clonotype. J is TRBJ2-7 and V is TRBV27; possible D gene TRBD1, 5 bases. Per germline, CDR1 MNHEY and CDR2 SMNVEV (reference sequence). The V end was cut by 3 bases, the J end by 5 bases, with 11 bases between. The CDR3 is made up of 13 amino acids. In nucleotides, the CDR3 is TGTGCCAGCAGTTTGGTCCAGGGTAACGAGCAGTACTTC. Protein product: CASSLVQGNEQYF.

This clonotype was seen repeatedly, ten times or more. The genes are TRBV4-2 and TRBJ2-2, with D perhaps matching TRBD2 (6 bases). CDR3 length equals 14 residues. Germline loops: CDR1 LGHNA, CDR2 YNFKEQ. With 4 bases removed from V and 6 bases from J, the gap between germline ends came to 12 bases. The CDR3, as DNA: TGTGCCAGCAGCCCCTGGACTAACCCCGGGGAGCTGTTTTTT. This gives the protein CASSPWTNPGELFF.

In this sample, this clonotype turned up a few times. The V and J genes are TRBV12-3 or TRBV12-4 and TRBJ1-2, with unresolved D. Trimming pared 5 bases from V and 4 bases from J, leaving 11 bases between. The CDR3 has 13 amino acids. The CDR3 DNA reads TGTGCCAGCAGTCCCGACGGCTCCTATGGCTACACCTTC. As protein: CASSPDGSYGYTF.

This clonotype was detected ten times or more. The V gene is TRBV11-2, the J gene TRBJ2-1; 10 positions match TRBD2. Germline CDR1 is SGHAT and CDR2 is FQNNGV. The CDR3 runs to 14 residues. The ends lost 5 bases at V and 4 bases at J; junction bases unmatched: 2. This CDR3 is CASSPLAGYNEQFF. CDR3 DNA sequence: TGTGCCAGCAGCCCACTAGCGGGATACAATGAGCAGTTCTTC.

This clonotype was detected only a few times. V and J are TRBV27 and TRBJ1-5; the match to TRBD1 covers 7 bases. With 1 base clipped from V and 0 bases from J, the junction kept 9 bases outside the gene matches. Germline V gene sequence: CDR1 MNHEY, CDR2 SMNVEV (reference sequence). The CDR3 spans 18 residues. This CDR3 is CASSLWGPRGDSNQPQHF. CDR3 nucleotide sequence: TGTGCCAGCAGTTTATGGGGTCCCAGGGGGGATAGCAATCAGCCCCAGCATTTT.

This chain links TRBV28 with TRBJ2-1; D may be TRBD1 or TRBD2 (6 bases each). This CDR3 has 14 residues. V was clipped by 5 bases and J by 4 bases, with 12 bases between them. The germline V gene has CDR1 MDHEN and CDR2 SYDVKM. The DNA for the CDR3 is TGTGCCAGCAGTCTTACGGGGGCGTACAATGAGCAGTTCTTC. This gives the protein CASSLTGAYNEQFF.

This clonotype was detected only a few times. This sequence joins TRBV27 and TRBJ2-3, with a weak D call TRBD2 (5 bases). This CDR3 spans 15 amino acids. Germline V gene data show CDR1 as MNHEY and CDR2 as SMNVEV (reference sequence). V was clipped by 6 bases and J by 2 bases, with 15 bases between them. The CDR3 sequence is CASSPKRSNTDTQYF. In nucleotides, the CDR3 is TGTGCCAGCAGCCCCAAGCGGTCAAACACAGATACGCAGTATTTT.

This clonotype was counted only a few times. DNA for the CDR3: TGTGCCAGCAGGCCTGGGGGGGAGGCCTATGGCTACACCTTC. Its protein is CASRPGGEAYGYTF. The chain recombines TRBV27 with TRBJ1-2; the D gene is possibly TRBD1 (5 bases). Trimming pared 6 bases from V and 4 bases from J, leaving 15 bases between. CDR3 size: 14 residues. The germline gives CDR1 MNHEY, CDR2 SMNVEV (reference sequence).

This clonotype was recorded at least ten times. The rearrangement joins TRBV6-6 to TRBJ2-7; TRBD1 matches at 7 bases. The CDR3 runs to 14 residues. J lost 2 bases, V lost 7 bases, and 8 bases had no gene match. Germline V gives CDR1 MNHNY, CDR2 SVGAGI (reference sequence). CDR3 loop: CASKKRTGAYEQYF. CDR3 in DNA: TGTGCCAGCAAAAAACGAACAGGGGCCTACGAGCAGTACTTC.

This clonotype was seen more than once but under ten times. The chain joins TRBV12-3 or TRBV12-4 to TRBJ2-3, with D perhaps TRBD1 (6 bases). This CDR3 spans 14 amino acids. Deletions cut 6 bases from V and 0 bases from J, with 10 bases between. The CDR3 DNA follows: TGTGCCAGCAGACTACAGGGCAGCACAGATACGCAGTATTTT. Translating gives CASRLQGSTDTQYF.

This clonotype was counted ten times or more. The CDR3 DNA follows: TGTGCCAGCAGCTTAGAGGTGGGAGGGCCTTACGAGCAGTACTTC. Amino acids: CASSLEVGGPYEQYF. The chain uses TRBV11-2 and TRBJ2-7, with 7 bases fitting TRBD2. This CDR3 has 15 residues. Germline V gene sequence: CDR1 SGHAT, CDR2 FQNNGV. V was pared by 0 bases and J by 4 bases, with 6 bases of the junction left unmatched.

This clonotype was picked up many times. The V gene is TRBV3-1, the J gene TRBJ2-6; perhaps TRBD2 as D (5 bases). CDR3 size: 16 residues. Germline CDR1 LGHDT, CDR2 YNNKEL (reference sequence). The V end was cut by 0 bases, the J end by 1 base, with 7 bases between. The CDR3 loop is CASSQDGRSGANVLTF. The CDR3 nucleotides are TGTGCCAGCAGCCAAGATGGGAGATCTGGGGCCAACGTCCTGACTTTC.

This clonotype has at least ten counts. The CDR3 bases are TGTGCCAGCAGCGCGGGACAGGGCGCCGACGAGCAGTACTTC. It yields the protein CASSAGQGADEQYF. The chain combines TRBV5-4 with TRBJ2-7, with 9 bases that match TRBD1. The germline V gene has CDR1 SGHNT and CDR2 YYREEE (reference sequence). The CDR3 runs 14 residues. V was pared by 4 bases and J by 5 bases, with 7 bases of the junction left unmatched. The full variable domain, completed using reference TRBV5-4 and TRBJ2-7, is ETGVTQSPTHLIKTRGQQVTLRCSSQSGHNTVSWYQQALGQGPQFIFQYYREEENGRGNFPPRFSGLQFPNYSSELNVNALELDDSALYLCASSAGQGADEQYFGPGTRLTVT.

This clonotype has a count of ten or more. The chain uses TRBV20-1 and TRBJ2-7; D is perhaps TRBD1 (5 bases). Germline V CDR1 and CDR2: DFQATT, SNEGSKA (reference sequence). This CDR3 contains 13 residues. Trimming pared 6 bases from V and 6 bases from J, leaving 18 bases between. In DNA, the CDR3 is TGCAGTGCCGCCGGGCAGGGCTCCCCCGAGCAGTACTTC. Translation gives CSAAGQGSPEQYF.

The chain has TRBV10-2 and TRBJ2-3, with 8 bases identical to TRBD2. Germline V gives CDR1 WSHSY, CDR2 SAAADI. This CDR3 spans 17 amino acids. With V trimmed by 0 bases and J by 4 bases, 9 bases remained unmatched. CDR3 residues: CASSESISGTAADTQYF. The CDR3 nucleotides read TGCGCCAGCAGTGAGTCGATTAGCGGGACCGCCGCAGATACGCAGTATTTT.

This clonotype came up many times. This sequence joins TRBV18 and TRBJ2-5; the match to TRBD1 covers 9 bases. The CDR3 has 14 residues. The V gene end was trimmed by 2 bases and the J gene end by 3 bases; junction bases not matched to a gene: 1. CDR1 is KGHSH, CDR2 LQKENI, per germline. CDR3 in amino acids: CASSPTGGEETQYF. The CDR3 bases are TGTGCCAGCTCACCAACAGGGGGCGAAGAGACCCAGTACTTC.

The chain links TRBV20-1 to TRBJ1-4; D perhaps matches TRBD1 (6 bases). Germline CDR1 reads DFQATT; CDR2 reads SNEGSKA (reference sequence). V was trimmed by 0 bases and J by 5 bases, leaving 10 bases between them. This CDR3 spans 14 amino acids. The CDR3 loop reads CSAREAGENEKLFF. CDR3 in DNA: TGCAGTGCTAGAGAAGCAGGGGAGAATGAAAAACTGTTTTTT.

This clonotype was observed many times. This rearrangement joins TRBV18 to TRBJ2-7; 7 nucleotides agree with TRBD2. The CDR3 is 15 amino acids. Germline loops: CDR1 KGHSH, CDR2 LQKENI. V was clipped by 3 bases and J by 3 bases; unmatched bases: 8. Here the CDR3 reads CASSPGLERFYEQYF. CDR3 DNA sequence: TGTGCCAGCTCACCCGGACTAGAAAGATTCTACGAGCAGTACTTC.

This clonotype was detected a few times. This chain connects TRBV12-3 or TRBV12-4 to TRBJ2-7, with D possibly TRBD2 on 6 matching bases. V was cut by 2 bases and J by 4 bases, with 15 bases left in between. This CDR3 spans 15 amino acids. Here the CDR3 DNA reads TGTGCCAGCAGTTTAAATCTAGCGCCACGATACGAGCAGTACTTC. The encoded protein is CASSLNLAPRYEQYF.

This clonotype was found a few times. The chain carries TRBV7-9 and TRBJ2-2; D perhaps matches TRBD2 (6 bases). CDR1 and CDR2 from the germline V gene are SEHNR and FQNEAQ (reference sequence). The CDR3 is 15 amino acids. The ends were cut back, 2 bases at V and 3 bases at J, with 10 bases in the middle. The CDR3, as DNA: TGTGCCAGCAGCTTATGGCGGGGTTACACCGGGGAGCTGTTTTTT. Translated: CASSLWRGYTGELFF.